Below are 26 T cell receptor beta chains sequenced from a single sample in a study of blood T cell repertoires in COVID-19 (dated by TCRdb to 2018 to 2021). Library prep was done by the immunoSEQ multiplex PCR assay. TCRdb provides this immuneACCESS table in a form limited to in-frame rearrangements. Some clones are lacking; in checked studies, under half of them reflect an unresolved V gene, and why the rest are absent is not known. The sample table contains roughly 250,000 clones; only one count was recorded for 75% to 90% of them. Just under 6.5% of the sample is held by the ten biggest clonotypes. The sequenced sample was PBMCs or T cells enriched from blood (not recorded which). The receptors originated from a woman in her 30s with acute COVID-19.

The rearrangement joins TRBV24-1 to TRBJ2-1; 10 bases line up with TRBD2. Looked up from germline, CDR1 is KGHDR and CDR2 is SFDVKD. V gave up 3 bases and J gave up 8 bases; unmatched junction bases: 9. This CDR3 spans 16 amino acids. The CDR3 nucleotides read TGTGCCACCAGTGATAACCCTAGCGGGAGTTGGTATGAGCAGTTCTTC. Translation: CATSDNPSGSWYEQFF.

The chain couples TRBV5-1 to TRBJ2-3; D is possibly TRBD2 (5 bases). Germline CDR1 reads SGHRS; CDR2 reads YFSETQ. There are 12 residues in the CDR3. V lost 2 bases, J lost 6 bases, and 7 bases lay in between. The CDR3: CASSFSADTQYF. The CDR3 nucleotides read TGCGCCAGCAGCTTTAGCGCCGATACGCAGTATTTT.

V usage is TRBV6-5 and J usage is TRBJ2-7; 8 bases map to TRBD1. This CDR3 comprises 15 residues. From germline, CDR1 is MNHEY and CDR2 SVGAGI. Trimming cost V 0 bases and J 5 bases; bases outside gene matches: 6. DNA of the CDR3: TGTGCCAGCAGTTACTCGGGGGCAGGGGGCAACGAGCAGTACTTC. It yields the protein CASSYSGAGGNEQYF.

The chain recombines TRBV2 with TRBJ1-2; D perhaps matches TRBD1 (6 bases). The length of the CDR3 is 14 residues. Per germline, CDR1 SNHLY and CDR2 FYNNEI. Trimming stripped 5 bases from V and 5 bases from J, with 15 bases between. CDR3 sequence reads: CASSHKQGGYGYTF. The CDR3 bases are TGTGCCAGCAGTCATAAACAGGGCGGGTATGGCTACACCTTC.

The V and J genes are TRBV19 and TRBJ1-5; D perhaps matches TRBD1 (6 bases). V was clipped by 4 bases and J by 7 bases, with 14 bases between them. CDR3 length equals 14 residues. Germline V lookup: CDR1 LNHDA, CDR2 SQIVND (reference sequence). CDR3 sequence: CASSNSGVRQPQHF. CDR3 nucleotide sequence: TGTGCCAGTAGTAATTCAGGGGTCCGACAGCCCCAGCATTTT.

The chain combines TRBV15 with TRBJ1-3, with unresolved D. Germline V gene data show CDR1 as LNHNV and CDR2 as YYDKDF (reference sequence). CDR3 length: 15 amino acids. The V gene lost 0 bases and the J gene lost 2 bases, with 8 bases spanning the gap. The CDR3 sequence is CATSRDPGAGNTIYF. CDR3 DNA sequence: TGTGCCACCAGCAGAGATCCCGGGGCTGGAAACACCATATATTTT.

This chain joins TRBV30 and TRBJ2-7; 9 bases line up with TRBD1. The CDR3 extends over 13 amino acids. The junction had 2 bases not matched to a gene; V was cut back by 1 base and J by 4 bases. Germline CDR1 reads GTSNPN; CDR2 reads SVGIG (reference sequence). DNA of the CDR3: TGTGCCTGGAGTGAAGGGACAGGGTACGAGCAGTACTTC. It yields the protein CAWSEGTGYEQYF.

CDR3 protein: CASSLGGLRTDTEAFF. In nucleotides, the CDR3 is TGTGCCAGCAGTTTAGGGGGTCTCAGGACAGACACTGAAGCTTTCTTT. V usage is TRBV28 and J usage is TRBJ1-1; possible D gene TRBD1, 6 bases. Trimming took 2 bases from V and 3 from J, leaving 16 bases between them. Germline CDR1 reads MDHEN; CDR2 reads SYDVKM. The CDR3 length is 16 residues.

The genes are TRBV4-2 and TRBJ1-1; 7 nucleotides align to TRBD1. This CDR3 contains 17 residues. The germline V gene encodes CDR1 LGHNA and CDR2 YNFKEQ. The junction had 10 bases not matched to a gene; V was cut back by 0 bases and J by 3 bases. The CDR3 DNA is TGTGCCAGCAGCCAAGATTGGAGGGACAGTTTGGACACTGAAGCTTTCTTT. As protein: CASSQDWRDSLDTEAFF.

The CDR3 loop is CASRGWDSSYNEQFF. Written as DNA, the CDR3 is TGTGCCAGCAGAGGATGGGACAGCTCCTACAATGAGCAGTTCTTC. The chain is built from TRBV21-1 and TRBJ2-1; TRBD1 reflects the table's D call only, with no check against the DNA. TRBV21-1 is assigned pseudogene status. The CDR3 consists of 15 residues.

This chain connects TRBV10-1 to TRBJ1-5; D is unclear. Germline V gene lookup returns CDR1 WNHNN and CDR2 SYGVQD (reference sequence). V lost 3 bases and J 5 bases, leaving 8 bases between the germline ends. The CDR3 sequence is 13 residues long. The CDR3 here is CASSEARYQPQHF. CDR3 bases: TGCGCCAGCAGTGAAGCAAGATATCAGCCCCAGCATTTT.

V is TRBV19 and J is TRBJ1-5, with D uncertain. Trimming cost V 7 bases and J 15 bases, with 22 bases left between them. Per germline, CDR1 LNHDA and CDR2 SQIVND (reference sequence). CDR3 length: 13 residues. In DNA, the CDR3 is TGTGCCAGTATAGAAGACGCGGTGGGAGTGTTGCATTTT. Its translation: CASIEDAVGVLHF.

The chain combines TRBV5-1 with TRBJ2-2; D gene uncertain. Germline V gene data show CDR1 as SGHRS and CDR2 as YFSETQ. Trimming took off 0 bases at V and 6 bases at J, with 12 bases between the two ends. The CDR3 extends over 15 amino acids. The CDR3, as DNA: TGCGCCAGCAGCTTGGCCGCAGGCTGGGCCGGGGAGCTGTTTTTT. Translating it yields CASSLAAGWAGELFF.

The V gene is TRBV10-3, the J gene TRBJ1-2, with a possible D match to TRBD1 (6 bases). Between the trimmed V and J ends, which lost 8 bases and 8 bases, there was a span of 15 bases. Germline V gives CDR1 ENHRY, CDR2 SYGVKD. CDR3 size: 12 residues. CDR3 in DNA: TGTGCCATCGCCCAGACAGGTGACGGCTACACCTTC. Residues: CAIAQTGDGYTF.

The chain couples TRBV29-1 to TRBJ1-2; D not resolved. This CDR3 has 12 residues. V lost 3 bases to trimming and J lost 4 bases, with 9 bases between them. Germline values: CDR1 SQVTM, CDR2 ANQGSEA. Here the CDR3 DNA reads TGCAGCGTTGAGCGACTTTCCTATGGCTACACCTTC. Translated: CSVERLSYGYTF.

The chain employs TRBV11-2 and TRBJ1-5, with TRBD1 matching over 11 bases. This CDR3 region has 14 residues. CDR1 is SGHAT, CDR2 FQNNGV, per germline. J gave up 5 bases and V 5 bases, and 2 bases lay outside the gene matches. CDR3 nucleotides: TGTGCCAGCAGCGCGGACAGGGGGCATCAGCCCCAGCATTTT. It translates to CASSADRGHQPQHF.

The chain recombines TRBV19 with TRBJ1-5; D is undetermined. The V end was cut by 3 bases, the J end by 6 bases, with 21 bases between. CDR1 and CDR2 from the germline V gene are LNHDA and SQIVND (reference sequence). This CDR3 is 17 amino acids long. CDR3: CASSIETGSRLGQPQHF. The CDR3 region has the DNA TGTGCCAGTAGTATTGAGACGGGTTCCCGACTGGGTCAGCCCCAGCATTTT.

This chain connects TRBV29-1 to TRBJ2-5; 7 nucleotides align to TRBD1. Germline CDR1 SQVTM, CDR2 ANQGSEA. V shed 7 bases and J 2 bases; nucleotides not matched to a gene: 16. The CDR3 loop spans 16 amino acids. CDR3 nucleotide sequence: TGCAGCGCAACCCTGGGACAGAGAGTCTCACAAGAGACCCAGTACTTC. Its protein is CSATLGQRVSQETQYF. The full variable domain, rest sourced from reference TRBV29-1 and TRBJ2-5, is SAVISQKPSRDICQRGTSLTIQCQVDSQVTMMFWYRQQPGQSLTLIATANQGSEATYESGFVIDKFPISRPNLTFSTLTVSNMSPEDSSIYLCSATLGQRVSQETQYFGPGTRLLVL.

The genes are TRBV10-3 and TRBJ2-5; 8 bases fit TRBD1. The CDR3 consists of 13 residues. Germline V gives CDR1 ENHRY, CDR2 SYGVKD. V shed 6 bases and J 5 bases; nucleotides not matched to a gene: 5. The CDR3 reads CAIRTDRGETQYF. As DNA, the CDR3 is TGTGCCATCAGAACCGACAGGGGTGAGACCCAGTACTTC.

This clone has a single count. The chain is built from TRBV4-1 and TRBJ2-3; tentatively, D is TRBD1 (5 bases). Per the germline V gene, CDR1 is MGHRA and CDR2 is YSYEKL. This CDR3 has 17 residues. V lost 1 base to trimming and J lost 6 bases, with 20 bases between them. The CDR3 coding sequence is TGCGCCAGCAGCCAAGCCCCCCAGGGCTCCCCGATGGATACGCAGTATTTT. Encoded protein: CASSQAPQGSPMDTQYF.

V is TRBV7-2 and J is TRBJ2-5; maybe TRBD1 (5 bases). The CDR3 consists of 13 residues. Trimming pared 5 bases from V and 4 bases from J, leaving 11 bases between. The germline CDR1 and CDR2 sequences are SGHTA and FQGNSA. The CDR3 DNA follows: TGTGCCAGCAGCACAATTCAGGGAGAGACCCAGTACTTC. This translates into CASSTIQGETQYF. Using reference TRBV7-2 and TRBJ2-5 for the parts outside the CDR3, the full variable domain is GAGVSQSPSNKVTEKGKDVELRCDPISGHTALYWYRQSLGQGLEFLIYFQGNSAPDKSGLPSDRFSAERTGGSVSTLTIQRTQQEDSAVYLCASSTIQGETQYFGPGTRLLVL.

The chain is built from TRBV9 and TRBJ2-7, with 9 nucleotides matching TRBD1. V shed 3 bases and J 6 bases; nucleotides not matched to a gene: 7. Germline V lookup: CDR1 SGDLS, CDR2 YYNGEE. The CDR3 runs to 14 residues. The CDR3 coding sequence is TGTGCCAGCAGCGGGACAGGGGTTTTTGGCGAGCAGTACTTC. As protein: CASSGTGVFGEQYF.

V usage is TRBV5-3 and J usage is TRBJ1-2, with a weak D call TRBD1 (6 bases). TRBV5-3 is an ORF, with its function uncertain. Trimming removed 4 bases from V and 3 bases from J, with 19 bases in between. CDR3 length: 16 residues. The CDR3 DNA sequence: TGTGCCAGAAGCATCTCCGGGACAAACGCCTACTATGGCTACACCTTC. Its translation: CARSISGTNAYYGYTF.

This rearrangement joins TRBV6-4 to TRBJ2-7; tentatively, D is TRBD2 (6 bases). The CDR3 runs to 12 residues. The ends were cut back, 7 bases at V and 0 bases at J, with 7 bases in the middle. Germline CDR1 is MRHNA and CDR2 is SNTAGT. Written as DNA, the CDR3 is TGTGCCAGCATTAGCGGCTCCTACGAGCAGTACTTC. Its translation: CASISGSYEQYF.

This rearrangement joins TRBV28 to TRBJ2-3, with 9 positions matching TRBD2. The CDR3 is made up of 15 amino acids. V gave up 7 bases and J gave up 6 bases; unmatched junction bases: 11. Germline CDR1 reads MDHEN; CDR2 reads SYDVKM. The DNA of the CDR3 is TGTGCCAGCATATCCGCCGGGACTAGCTACGATACGCAGTATTTT. This codes for CASISAGTSYDTQYF. The full variable domain, with the rest looked up from reference TRBV28 and TRBJ2-3, is DVKVTQSSRYLVKRTGEKVFLECVQDMDHENMFWYRQDPGLGLRLIYFSYDVKMKEKGDIPEGYSVSREKKERFSLILESASTNQTSMYLCASISAGTSYDTQYFGPGTRLTVL.

This rearrangement joins TRBV7-9 to TRBJ2-3; D remains ambiguous. The V end was cut by 6 bases, the J end by 2 bases, with 15 bases between. This CDR3 spans 15 amino acids. The germline gives CDR1 SEHNR, CDR2 FQNEAQ (reference sequence). The CDR3, as DNA: TGTGCCAGCAGTCGCCGGGTCCTACTCACAGATACGCAGTATTTT. Its translation: CASSRRVLLTDTQYF. Together with reference TRBV7-9 and TRBJ2-3, the CDR3 gives the full variable domain: DTGVSQNPRHKITKRGQNVTFRCDPISEHNRLYWYRQTLGQGPEFLTYFQNEAQLEKSRLLSDRFSAERPKGSFSTLEIQRTEQGDSAMYLCASSRRVLLTDTQYFGPGTRLTVL.